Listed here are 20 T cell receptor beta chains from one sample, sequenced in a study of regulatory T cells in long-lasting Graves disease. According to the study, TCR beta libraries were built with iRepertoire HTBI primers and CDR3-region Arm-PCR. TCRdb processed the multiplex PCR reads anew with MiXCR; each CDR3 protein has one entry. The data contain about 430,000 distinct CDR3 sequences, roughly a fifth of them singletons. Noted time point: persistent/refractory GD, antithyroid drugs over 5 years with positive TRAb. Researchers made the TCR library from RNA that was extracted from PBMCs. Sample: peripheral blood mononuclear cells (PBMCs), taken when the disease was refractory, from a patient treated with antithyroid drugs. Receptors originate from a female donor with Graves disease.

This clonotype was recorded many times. The CDR3 nucleotides read TGTGCCAGCAGTTTAGGGTCGTCAGATGAAGCTTTCTTT. Translation gives CASSLGSSDEAFF. The chain combines TRBV12-3 or TRBV12-4 with TRBJ1-1; the D is unclear. The CDR3 contains 13 residues. Trimming shortened V by 1 base and J by 7 bases, and 10 bases separated the two germline ends.

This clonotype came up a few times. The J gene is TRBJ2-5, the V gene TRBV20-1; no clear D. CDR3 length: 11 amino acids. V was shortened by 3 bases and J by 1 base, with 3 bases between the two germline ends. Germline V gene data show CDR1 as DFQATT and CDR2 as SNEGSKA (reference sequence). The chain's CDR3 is CSASVQETQYF. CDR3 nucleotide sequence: TGCAGTGCTAGTGTCCAAGAGACCCAGTACTTC.

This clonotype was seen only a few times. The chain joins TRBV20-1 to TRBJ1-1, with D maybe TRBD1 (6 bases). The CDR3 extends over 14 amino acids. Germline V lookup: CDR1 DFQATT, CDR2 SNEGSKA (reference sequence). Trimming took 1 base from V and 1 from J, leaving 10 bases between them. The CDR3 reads CSARAGAGNTEAFF. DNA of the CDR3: TGCAGTGCTAGAGCGGGGGCCGGGAACACTGAAGCTTTCTTT.

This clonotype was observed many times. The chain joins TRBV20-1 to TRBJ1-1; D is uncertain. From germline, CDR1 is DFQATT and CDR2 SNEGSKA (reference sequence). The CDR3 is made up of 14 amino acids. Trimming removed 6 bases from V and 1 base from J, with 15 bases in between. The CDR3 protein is CSADWTHQNTEAFF. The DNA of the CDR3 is TGCAGTGCAGACTGGACTCACCAGAACACTGAAGCTTTCTTT.

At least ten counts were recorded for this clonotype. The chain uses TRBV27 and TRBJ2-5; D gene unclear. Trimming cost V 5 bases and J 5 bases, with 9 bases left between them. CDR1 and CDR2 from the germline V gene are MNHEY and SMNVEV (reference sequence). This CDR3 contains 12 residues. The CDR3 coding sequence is TGTGCCAGCAGTACGAGTACGGAGACCCAGTACTTC. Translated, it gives CASSTSTETQYF.

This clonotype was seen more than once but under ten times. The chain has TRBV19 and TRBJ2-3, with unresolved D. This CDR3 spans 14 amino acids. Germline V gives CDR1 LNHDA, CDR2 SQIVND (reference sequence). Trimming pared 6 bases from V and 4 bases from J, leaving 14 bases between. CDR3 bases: TGTGCCAGTAGCCTTATGGGGTACGCAGATACGCAGTATTTT. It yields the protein CASSLMGYADTQYF.

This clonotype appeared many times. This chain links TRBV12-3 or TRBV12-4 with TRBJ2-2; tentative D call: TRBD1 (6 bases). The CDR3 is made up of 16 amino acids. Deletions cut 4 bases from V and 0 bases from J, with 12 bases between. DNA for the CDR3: TGTGCCAGCAGTTCCCCAGGGGCCACGAACACCGGGGAGCTGTTTTTT. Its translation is CASSSPGATNTGELFF.

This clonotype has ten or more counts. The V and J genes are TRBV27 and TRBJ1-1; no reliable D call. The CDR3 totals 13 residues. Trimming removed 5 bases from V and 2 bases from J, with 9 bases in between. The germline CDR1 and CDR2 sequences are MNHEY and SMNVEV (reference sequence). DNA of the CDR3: TGTGCCAGCAGTCCATTAGTAAACACTGAAGCTTTCTTT. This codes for CASSPLVNTEAFF.

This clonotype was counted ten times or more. In nucleotides, the CDR3 is TGTGCCAGCAGCCGACCTAGCACCTCGTACCAAGAGACCCAGTACTTC. Protein sequence: CASSRPSTSYQETQYF. The rearrangement links TRBV3-1 to TRBJ2-5; TRBD2 is a possible D gene (5 bases). Germline assignment: CDR1 LGHDT and CDR2 YNNKEL (reference sequence). The CDR3 loop spans 16 amino acids. V was pared by 4 bases and J by 0 bases, with 15 bases between.

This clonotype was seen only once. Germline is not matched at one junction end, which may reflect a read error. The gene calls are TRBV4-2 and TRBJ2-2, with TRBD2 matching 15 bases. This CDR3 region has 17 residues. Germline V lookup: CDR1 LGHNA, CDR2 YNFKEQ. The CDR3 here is CAGSGLAGGPDTGELFF. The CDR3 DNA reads TGTGCCGGCAGCGGACTAGCGGGAGGGCCGGACACCGGGGAGCTGTTTTTT.

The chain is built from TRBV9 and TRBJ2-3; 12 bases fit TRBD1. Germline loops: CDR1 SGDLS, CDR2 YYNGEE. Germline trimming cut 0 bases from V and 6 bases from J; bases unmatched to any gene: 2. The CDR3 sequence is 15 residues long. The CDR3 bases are TGTGCCAGCAGCGTAGAGGGACAGGGGGCGGATACGCAGTATTTT. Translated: CASSVEGQGADTQYF.

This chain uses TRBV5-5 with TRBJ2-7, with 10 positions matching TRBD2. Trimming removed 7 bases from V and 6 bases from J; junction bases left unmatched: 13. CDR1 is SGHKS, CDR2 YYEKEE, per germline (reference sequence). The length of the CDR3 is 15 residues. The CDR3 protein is CASLPGLAGVFEQYF. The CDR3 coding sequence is TGTGCCAGCCTCCCGGGCCTAGCGGGAGTGTTCGAGCAGTACTTC.

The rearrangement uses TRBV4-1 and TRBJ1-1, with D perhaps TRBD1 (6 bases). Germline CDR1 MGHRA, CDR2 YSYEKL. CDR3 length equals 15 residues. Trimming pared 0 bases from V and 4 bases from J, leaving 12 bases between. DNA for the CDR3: TGCGCCAGCAGCCAAGAACAGGGTATCAGCACTGAAGCTTTCTTT. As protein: CASSQEQGISTEAFF.

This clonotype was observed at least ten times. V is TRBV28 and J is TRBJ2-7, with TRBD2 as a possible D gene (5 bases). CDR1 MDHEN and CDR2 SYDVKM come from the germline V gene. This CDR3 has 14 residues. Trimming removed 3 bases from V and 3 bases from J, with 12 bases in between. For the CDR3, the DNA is TGTGCCAGCAGTTTCCAGAGCGGATACTACGAGCAGTACTTC. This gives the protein CASSFQSGYYEQYF.

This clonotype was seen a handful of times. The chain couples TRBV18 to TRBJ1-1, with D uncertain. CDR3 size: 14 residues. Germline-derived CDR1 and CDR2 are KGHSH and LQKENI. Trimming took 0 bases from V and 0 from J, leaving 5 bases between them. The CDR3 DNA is TGTGCCAGCTCACCACCGTCAGTGAACACTGAAGCTTTCTTT. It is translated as CASSPPSVNTEAFF.

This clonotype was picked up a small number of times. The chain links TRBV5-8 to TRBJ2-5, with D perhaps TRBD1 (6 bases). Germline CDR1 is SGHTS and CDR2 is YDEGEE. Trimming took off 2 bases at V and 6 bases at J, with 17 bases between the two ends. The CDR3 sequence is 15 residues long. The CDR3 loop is CASSFQRDIGQTQYF. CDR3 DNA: TGTGCCAGCAGCTTCCAACGGGACATTGGGCAGACCCAGTACTTC. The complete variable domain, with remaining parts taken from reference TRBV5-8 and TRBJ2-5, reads EAGVTQSPTHLIKTRGQQATLRCSPISGHTSVYWYQQALGLGLQFLLWYDEGEERNRGNFPPRFSGRQFPNYSSELNVNALELEDSALYLCASSFQRDIGQTQYFGPGTRLLVL.

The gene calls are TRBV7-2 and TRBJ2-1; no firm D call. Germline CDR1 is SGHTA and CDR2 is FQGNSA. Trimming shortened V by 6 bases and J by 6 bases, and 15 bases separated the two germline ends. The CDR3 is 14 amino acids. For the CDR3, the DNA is TGTGCCAGCAGTTTCAACCCCGCTAGCAATGAGCAGTTCTTC. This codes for CASSFNPASNEQFF.

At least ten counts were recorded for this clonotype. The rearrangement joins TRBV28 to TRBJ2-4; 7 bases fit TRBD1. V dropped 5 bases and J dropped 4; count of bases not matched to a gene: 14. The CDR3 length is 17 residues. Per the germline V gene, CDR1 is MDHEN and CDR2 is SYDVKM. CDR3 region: CASSPWTGLWGKNIQYF. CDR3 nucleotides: TGTGCCAGCAGTCCCTGGACAGGTCTATGGGGAAAAAACATTCAGTACTTC.

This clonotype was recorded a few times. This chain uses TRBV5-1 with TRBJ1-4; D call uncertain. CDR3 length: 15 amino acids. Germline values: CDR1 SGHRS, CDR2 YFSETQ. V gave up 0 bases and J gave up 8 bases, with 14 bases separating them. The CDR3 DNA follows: TGCGCCAGCAGCTTGGCCCAGAGGGCAGGCGAAAAACTGTTTTTT. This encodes CASSLAQRAGEKLFF.

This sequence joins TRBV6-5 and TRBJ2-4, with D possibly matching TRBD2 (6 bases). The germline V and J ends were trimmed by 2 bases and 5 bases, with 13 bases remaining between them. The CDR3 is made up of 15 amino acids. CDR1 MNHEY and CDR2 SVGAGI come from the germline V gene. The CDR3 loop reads CASSYRREGENIQYF. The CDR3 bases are TGTGCCAGCAGTTACAGGAGGGAAGGGGAAAACATTCAGTACTTC.